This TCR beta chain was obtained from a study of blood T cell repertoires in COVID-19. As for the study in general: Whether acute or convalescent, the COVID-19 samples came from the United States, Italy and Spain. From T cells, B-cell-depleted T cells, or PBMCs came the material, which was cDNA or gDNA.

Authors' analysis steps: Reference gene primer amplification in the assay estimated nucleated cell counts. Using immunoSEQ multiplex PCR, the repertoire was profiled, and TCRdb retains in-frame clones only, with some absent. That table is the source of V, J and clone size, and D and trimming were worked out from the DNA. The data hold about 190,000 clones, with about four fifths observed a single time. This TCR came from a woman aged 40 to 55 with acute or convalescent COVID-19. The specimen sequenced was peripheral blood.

CDR3 DNA: TGCGCCAGCAGCCCCGAACCTAGCGGGAGTCAGTTCTTC. As protein: CASSPEPSGSQFF. This chain joins TRBV5-1 and TRBJ2-1, with 10 bases that match TRBD2. The CDR3 sequence is 13 residues long. Looked up from germline, CDR1 is SGHRS and CDR2 is YFSETQ. V dropped 4 bases and J dropped 13; count of bases not matched to a gene: 8.